The 10 T cell receptor beta chains below were found in one sample sequenced in a study of T cell responses to AZD1222 COVID-19 vaccine. Some clones are missing from TCRdb's copy, which holds only in-frame ones; the method was immunoSEQ multiplex PCR. The sample shows tens of thousands of clones, about 80% of them seen only once. The specimen comprised peripheral blood, sampled on day 0 of AZD1222 vaccination. The receptors come from an adult in good health.

This sequence joins TRBV27 and TRBJ2-1; 8 positions agree with TRBD2. Germline V lookup: CDR1 MNHEY, CDR2 SMNVEV (reference sequence). The CDR3 is made up of 15 amino acids. V lost 8 bases and J lost 2; bases outside the gene matches: 8. The CDR3 region is CASPTSALPYNEQFF. DNA for the CDR3: TGTGCCAGCCCGACTAGCGCTCTCCCCTACAATGAGCAGTTCTTC.

This clone appeared once. Here the CDR3 reads CASSLGVGNQPQHF. The CDR3 nucleotides read TGTGCCAGCAGCCTAGGGGTGGGAAATCAGCCCCAGCATTTT. V usage is TRBV7-9 and J usage is TRBJ1-5; possible D gene TRBD1, 5 bases. Germline-derived CDR1 and CDR2 are SEHNR and FQNEAQ (reference sequence). V lost 5 bases, J lost 4 bases, and 12 bases lay in between. CDR3 size: 14 residues. Looking up the rest from reference TRBV7-9 and TRBJ1-5 gives the full variable domain: DTGVSQNPRHKITKRGQNVTFRCDPISEHNRLYWYRQTLGQGPEFLTYFQNEAQLEKSRLLSDRFSAERPKGSFSTLEIQRTEQGDSAMYLCASSLGVGNQPQHFGDGTRLSIL.

This clone occurred a few times. The J gene is TRBJ1-1, the V gene TRBV10-1; 10 bases match TRBD1. Losses at the gene ends were 9 bases for V and 2 bases for J; bases not matched to a gene: 3. CDR3 length equals 13 residues. The germline V gene encodes CDR1 WNHNN and CDR2 SYGVQD (reference sequence). The DNA for the CDR3 is TGCGCCAGTAGACAGGGGGCTAACACTGAAGCTTTCTTT. It codes for CASRQGANTEAFF.

The chain recombines TRBV18 with TRBJ1-1; 8 positions match TRBD1. Germline trimming cut 0 bases from V and 7 bases from J; bases unmatched to any gene: 25. This CDR3 is 21 amino acids long. Germline lookup yields CDR1 KGHSH and CDR2 LQKENI. CDR3 bases: TGTGCCAGCTCACCACCTAATGGACAGGGTTCTTTTCTGGCCCATAGAAATGAAGCTTTCTTT. Protein sequence: CASSPPNGQGSFLAHRNEAFF. Variable domain in full (rest from reference TRBV18 and TRBJ1-1): NAGVMQNPRHLVRRRGQEARLRCSPMKGHSHVYWYRQLPEEGLKFMVYLQKENIIDESGMPKERFSAEFPKEGPSILRIQQVVRGDSAAYFCASSPPNGQGSFLAHRNEAFFGQGTRLTVV.

The chain couples TRBV20-1 to TRBJ2-1; D is possibly TRBD2 (6 bases). Germline CDR1 and CDR2: DFQATT and SNEGSKA (reference sequence). The V gene lost 6 bases and the J gene lost 8 bases, with 8 bases spanning the gap. The CDR3 runs to 10 residues. As DNA, the CDR3 is TGCAGTGCCCAGCGGGATGAGCAGTTCTTC. Translating it yields CSAQRDEQFF.

This clone was seen more than once but under ten times. The chain employs TRBV2 and TRBJ2-7, with D possibly matching TRBD2 (6 bases). Looked up from germline, CDR1 is SNHLY and CDR2 is FYNNEI. V lost 3 bases, J lost 6 bases, and 9 bases lay in between. This CDR3 is 12 amino acids long. CDR3 region: CASSEGGAEQYF. Here the CDR3 DNA reads TGTGCCAGCAGTGAGGGCGGGGCCGAGCAGTACTTC. The whole variable domain, filled in from reference TRBV2 and TRBJ2-7, reads EPEVTQTPSHQVTQMGQEVILRCVPISNHLYFYWYRQILGQKVEFLVSFYNNEISEKSEIFDDQFSVERPDGSNFTLKIRSTKLEDSAMYFCASSEGGAEQYFGPGTRLTVT.

V and J are TRBV11-2 and TRBJ2-5, with D maybe TRBD2 (5 bases). The V gene lost 4 bases and the J gene lost 5 bases, with 5 bases spanning the gap. Germline V gene data show CDR1 as SGHAT and CDR2 as FQNNGV. This CDR3 has 11 residues. CDR3 region: CASSSGETQYF. In nucleotides, the CDR3 is TGTGCCAGCAGCTCGGGGGAGACCCAGTACTTC.

The chain combines TRBV6-6 with TRBJ1-4; the match to TRBD1 covers 9 bases. Per the germline V gene, CDR1 is MNHNY and CDR2 is SVGAGI (reference sequence). The CDR3 has 16 residues. Germline trimming cut 5 bases from V and 6 bases from J; bases unmatched to any gene: 10. The CDR3 region is CASSRPGTGIDEKLFF. DNA of the CDR3: TGTGCCAGCAGTCGCCCCGGGACAGGGATCGATGAAAAACTGTTTTTT.

The chain uses TRBV28 and TRBJ2-2; D is undetermined. Deletions cut 4 bases from V and 1 base from J, with 10 bases between. The germline gives CDR1 MDHEN, CDR2 SYDVKM. This CDR3 has 15 residues. The CDR3, as DNA: TGTGCCAGCAGTTCTCCTCGCGGGAACACCGGGGAGCTGTTTTTT. Residues: CASSSPRGNTGELFF.

The chain recombines TRBV6-6 with TRBJ2-5; 8 bases fit TRBD2. Germline-derived CDR1 and CDR2 are MNHNY and SVGAGI (reference sequence). V was pared by 6 bases and J by 1 base, with 4 bases of the junction left unmatched. The length of the CDR3 is 14 residues. The DNA for the CDR3 is TGTGCCAGCAGACAGCGGGGGCGCCAAGAGACCCAGTACTTC. It yields the protein CASRQRGRQETQYF.